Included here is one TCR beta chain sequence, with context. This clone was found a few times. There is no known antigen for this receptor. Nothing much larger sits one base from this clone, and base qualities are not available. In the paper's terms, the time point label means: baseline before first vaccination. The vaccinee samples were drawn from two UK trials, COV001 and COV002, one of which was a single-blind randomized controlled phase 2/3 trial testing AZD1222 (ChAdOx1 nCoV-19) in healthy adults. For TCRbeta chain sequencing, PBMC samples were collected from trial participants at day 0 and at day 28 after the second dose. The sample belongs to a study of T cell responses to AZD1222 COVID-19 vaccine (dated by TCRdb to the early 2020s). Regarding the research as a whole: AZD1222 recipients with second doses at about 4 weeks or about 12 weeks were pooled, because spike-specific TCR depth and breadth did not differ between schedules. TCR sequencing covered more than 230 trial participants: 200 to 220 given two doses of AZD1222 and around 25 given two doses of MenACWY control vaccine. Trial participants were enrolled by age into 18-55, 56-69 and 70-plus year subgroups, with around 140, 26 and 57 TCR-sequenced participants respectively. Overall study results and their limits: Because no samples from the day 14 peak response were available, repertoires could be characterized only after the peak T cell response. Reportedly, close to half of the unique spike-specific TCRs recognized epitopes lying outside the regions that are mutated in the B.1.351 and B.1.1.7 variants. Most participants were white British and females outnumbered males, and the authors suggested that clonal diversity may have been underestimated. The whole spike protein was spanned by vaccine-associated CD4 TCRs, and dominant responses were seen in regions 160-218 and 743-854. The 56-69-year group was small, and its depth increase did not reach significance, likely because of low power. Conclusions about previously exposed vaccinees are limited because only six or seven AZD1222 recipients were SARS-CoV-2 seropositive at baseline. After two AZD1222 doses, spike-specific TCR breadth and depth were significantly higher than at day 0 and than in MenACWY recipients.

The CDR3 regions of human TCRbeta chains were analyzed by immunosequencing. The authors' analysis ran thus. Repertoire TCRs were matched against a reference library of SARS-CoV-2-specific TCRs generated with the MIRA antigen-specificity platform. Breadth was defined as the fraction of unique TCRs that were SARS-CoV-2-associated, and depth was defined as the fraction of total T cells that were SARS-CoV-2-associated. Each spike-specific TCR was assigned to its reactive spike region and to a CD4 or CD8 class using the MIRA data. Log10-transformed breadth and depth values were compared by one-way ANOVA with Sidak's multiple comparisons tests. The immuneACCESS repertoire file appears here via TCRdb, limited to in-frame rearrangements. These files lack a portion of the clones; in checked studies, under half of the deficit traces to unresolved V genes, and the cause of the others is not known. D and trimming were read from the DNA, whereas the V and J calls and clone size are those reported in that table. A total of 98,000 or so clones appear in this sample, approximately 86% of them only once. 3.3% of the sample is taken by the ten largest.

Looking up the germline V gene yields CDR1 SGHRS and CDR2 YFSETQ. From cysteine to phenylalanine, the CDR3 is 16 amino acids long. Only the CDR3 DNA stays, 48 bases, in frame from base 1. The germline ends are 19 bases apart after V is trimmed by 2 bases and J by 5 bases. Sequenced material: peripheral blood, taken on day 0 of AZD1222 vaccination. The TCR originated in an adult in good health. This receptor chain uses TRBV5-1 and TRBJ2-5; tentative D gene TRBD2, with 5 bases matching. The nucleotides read TGCGCCAGCAGCTTCTCTAGCCAATCGGGTCGTGAGACCCAGTACTTC. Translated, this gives CASSFSSQSGRETQYF.